Listed below are T cell receptor beta chains from one sample, sequenced in a study of T-cell memory formation after mild COVID-19. TCRdb ran MiXCR on the 5' RACE reads and lists one entry per CDR3 protein. The sample holds roughly 580,000 distinct CDR3 sequences, roughly 18% seen once. Sequenced material: PBMCs or a T cell subset sorted from them (not recorded which). These receptors were collected from an adult woman who had mild COVID-19 (a few samples of this study predate the infection). Cell type and time point are not known. CDR3s include the opening cysteine and the closing phenylalanine or tryptophan. D genes are given only for firm matches. Expanded clones get a size class; other rows say once, few or many, or leave the size out.

j_gene: TRBJ1-5; v_gene: TRBV6-2/TRBV6-3; d_gene: TRBD1; len: 17; abundance: .; CDR3nt: TGTGCCAGCAGTTATGGGACAGGGGGAAATAGCAATCAGCCCCAGCATTTT; CDR3aa: CASSYGTGGNSNQPQHF
j_gene: TRBJ1-2; v_gene: TRBV4-1; d_gene: TRBD1; len: 13; abundance: few; CDR3nt: TGCGCCAGCAGCGGCCGGACAGGGGAAGGCTACACCTTC; CDR3aa: CASSGRTGEGYTF
j_gene: TRBJ2-1; v_gene: TRBV5-4; d_gene: .; len: 14; abundance: many; CDR3nt: TGTGCCAGCAGCTCATACCTGAGGGTGAATGAGCAGTTCTTC; CDR3aa: CASSSYLRVNEQFF
j_gene: TRBJ2-1; v_gene: TRBV6-4; d_gene: .; len: 13; abundance: few; CDR3nt: TGTGCCAGCAGCGAGGAGAGGGGGACTGAGCAGTTCTTC; CDR3aa: CASSEERGTEQFF
j_gene: TRBJ2-7; v_gene: TRBV12-3/TRBV12-4; d_gene: .; len: 14; abundance: few; CDR3nt: TGTGCCAGCGCCAAATACCTTGGAGCCTACGAGCAGTACTTC; CDR3aa: CASAKYLGAYEQYF
j_gene: TRBJ1-2; v_gene: TRBV20-1; d_gene: .; len: 15; abundance: .; CDR3nt: TGCAGTGCTAGAGATCTGGGACACTATTTTGGTGGCTACACCTTC; CDR3aa: CSARDLGHYFGGYTF
j_gene: TRBJ2-7; v_gene: TRBV12-3/TRBV12-4; d_gene: TRBD1; len: 12; abundance: many; CDR3nt: TGTGCCAGCAGTACAGGACAGGGCGGGCAGTACTTC; CDR3aa: CASSTGQGGQYF
j_gene: TRBJ2-5; v_gene: TRBV7-9; d_gene: .; len: 16; abundance: few; CDR3nt: TGTGCCAGCAGCTTAGCTCAGCGGAACAGGCAAGAGACCCAGTACTTC; CDR3aa: CASSLAQRNRQETQYF
j_gene: TRBJ2-4; v_gene: TRBV11-2; d_gene: .; len: 12; abundance: .; CDR3nt: TGTGCCAGCAGCCACACCGAGGACATTCAGTACTTC; CDR3aa: CASSHTEDIQYF
j_gene: TRBJ2-1; v_gene: TRBV30; d_gene: .; len: 16; abundance: .; CDR3nt: TGTGCCTGGAGTGTTATTCGGAGGCCCATCTACAATGAGCAGTTCTTC; CDR3aa: CAWSVIRRPIYNEQFF
j_gene: TRBJ1-2; v_gene: TRBV7-9; d_gene: .; len: 13; abundance: .; CDR3nt: TGTGCCAGCAGCAGATCCGGGGACTATGGCTACACCTTC; CDR3aa: CASSRSGDYGYTF
j_gene: TRBJ2-3; v_gene: TRBV29-1; d_gene: TRBD2; len: 17; abundance: many; CDR3nt: TGCAGCGTCGCGAGTGGGGGAGCGGGACGGGGCACAGATACGCAGTATTTT; CDR3aa: CSVASGGAGRGTDTQYF
j_gene: TRBJ2-5; v_gene: TRBV7-9; d_gene: .; len: 13; abundance: .; CDR3nt: TGTGCCAGCAGCTTACCTGATAGGGAGACCCAGTACTTC; CDR3aa: CASSLPDRETQYF
j_gene: TRBJ2-7; v_gene: TRBV18; d_gene: .; len: 13; abundance: .; CDR3nt: TGTGCCAGCTCACCGGACAGCCCCTACGAGCAGTACTTC; CDR3aa: CASSPDSPYEQYF
j_gene: TRBJ2-5; v_gene: TRBV12-3/TRBV12-4; d_gene: .; len: 18; abundance: many; CDR3nt: TGTGCCAGCAGTTTTGCTTGGACGGGCGTGGCCACAAGAGAGACCCAGTACTTC; CDR3aa: CASSFAWTGVATRETQYF
j_gene: TRBJ1-1; v_gene: TRBV15; d_gene: .; len: 14; abundance: .; CDR3nt: TGTGCCACCAGCAGTTATACAGGGAACACTGAAGCTTTCTTT; CDR3aa: CATSSYTGNTEAFF
j_gene: TRBJ2-7; v_gene: TRBV4-1; d_gene: TRBD2; len: 15; abundance: few; CDR3nt: TGCGCCAGCAGCCAAGATCCTAGCGGGAGAGGTGAGCAGTACTTC; CDR3aa: CASSQDPSGRGEQYF
j_gene: TRBJ2-7; v_gene: TRBV7-9; d_gene: .; len: 16; abundance: .; CDR3nt: TGTGCCAGCAGCTTTCCGTGGGGGACTTCCTCCTACGAGCAGTACTTC; CDR3aa: CASSFPWGTSSYEQYF
j_gene: TRBJ2-7; v_gene: TRBV29-1; d_gene: .; len: 14; abundance: few; CDR3nt: TGCAGCGTTGAAGATCGGAGGGGCTCTGGCGGGCAGTACTTC; CDR3aa: CSVEDRRGSGGQYF
j_gene: TRBJ2-7; v_gene: TRBV11-2; d_gene: .; len: 11; abundance: few; CDR3nt: TGTGCCAGCAGCCCCACGATGGGGCAGTACTTC; CDR3aa: CASSPTMGQYF
j_gene: TRBJ2-7; v_gene: TRBV5-4; d_gene: .; len: 16; abundance: .; CDR3nt: TGTGCCAGCAGCTTGGCCAGGCACTTTCCCTCCTACGAGCAGTACTTC; CDR3aa: CASSLARHFPSYEQYF
j_gene: TRBJ2-3; v_gene: TRBV4-3; d_gene: .; len: 15; abundance: .; CDR3nt: TGCGCCAGCAGCCAAGACAGCTCTAGCACAGATACGCAGTATTTT; CDR3aa: CASSQDSSSTDTQYF
j_gene: TRBJ2-1; v_gene: TRBV27; d_gene: .; len: 15; abundance: many; CDR3nt: TGTGCCAGCAGTTTGTGGGGAACAGGATACAATGAGCAGTTCTTC; CDR3aa: CASSLWGTGYNEQFF
j_gene: TRBJ2-7; v_gene: TRBV29-1; d_gene: .; len: 13; abundance: .; CDR3nt: TGCAGCGTTGAACTTACAGGTTTCTACGAGCAGTACTTC; CDR3aa: CSVELTGFYEQYF
j_gene: TRBJ2-3; v_gene: TRBV7-3; d_gene: .; len: 15; abundance: few; CDR3nt: TGTGCCAGCAGCCTGAGTCCGGCGGGCACAGATACGCAGTATTTT; CDR3aa: CASSLSPAGTDTQYF
j_gene: TRBJ1-5; v_gene: TRBV6-6; d_gene: .; len: 14; abundance: few; CDR3nt: TGTGCCAGCAGTTACGGACCCGGGAATCAGCCCCAGCATTTT; CDR3aa: CASSYGPGNQPQHF
j_gene: TRBJ2-1; v_gene: TRBV6-2/TRBV6-3; d_gene: TRBD2; len: 15; abundance: .; CDR3nt: TGTGCCAGCACCAGCGGACTAGGAAATTACAATGAGCAGTTCTTC; CDR3aa: CASTSGLGNYNEQFF
j_gene: TRBJ1-5; v_gene: TRBV19; d_gene: .; len: 15; abundance: .; CDR3nt: TGTGCCAGTAGTTACCGGCAGCAAAACAATCAGCCCCAGCATTTT; CDR3aa: CASSYRQQNNQPQHF
j_gene: TRBJ2-2; v_gene: TRBV14; d_gene: .; len: 15; abundance: few; CDR3nt: TGTGCCAGCAGCCATTACGGGATGGGCACCGGGGAGCTGTTTTTT; CDR3aa: CASSHYGMGTGELFF
j_gene: TRBJ1-2; v_gene: TRBV3-1; d_gene: .; len: 13; abundance: .; CDR3nt: TGTGCCAGCAGCCAAGTTCAGAGCTATGGCTACACCTTC; CDR3aa: CASSQVQSYGYTF
j_gene: TRBJ2-2; v_gene: TRBV5-1; d_gene: TRBD1; len: 15; abundance: .; CDR3nt: TGCGCCAGCAGCCCCAGGACAGGGGAATCCGGGGAGCTGTTTTTT; CDR3aa: CASSPRTGESGELFF
j_gene: TRBJ1-5; v_gene: TRBV12-3/TRBV12-4; d_gene: TRBD1; len: 14; abundance: few; CDR3nt: TGTGCCAGCAGTTTAAGGGGGACAGTTCAGCCCCAGCATTTT; CDR3aa: CASSLRGTVQPQHF
j_gene: TRBJ2-5; v_gene: TRBV5-1; d_gene: .; len: 15; abundance: few; CDR3nt: TGCGCCAGCAGCCTGACTAGAGCCAACCAAGAGACCCAGTACTTC; CDR3aa: CASSLTRANQETQYF
j_gene: TRBJ1-1; v_gene: TRBV10-3; d_gene: .; len: 13; abundance: few; CDR3nt: TGTGCCATCAAGGACAGTACGAACACTGAAGCTTTCTTT; CDR3aa: CAIKDSTNTEAFF
j_gene: TRBJ2-1; v_gene: TRBV4-1; d_gene: .; len: 14; abundance: many; CDR3nt: TGCGCCAGCAGCCTTGGGACTCAACGGGCGAGTCGGTTCTTC; CDR3aa: CASSLGTQRASRFF
j_gene: TRBJ2-5; v_gene: TRBV5-1; d_gene: .; len: 12; abundance: many; CDR3nt: TGCGCCAGCAGCCCACGCCAAGAGACCCAGTACTTC; CDR3aa: CASSPRQETQYF
j_gene: TRBJ2-5; v_gene: TRBV6-6; d_gene: TRBD2; len: 15; abundance: few; CDR3nt: TGTGCCAGCAGCCTGGGGGGGGTTGATATAGAGACCCAGTACTTC; CDR3aa: CASSLGGVDIETQYF
j_gene: TRBJ1-1; v_gene: TRBV19; d_gene: TRBD1; len: 14; abundance: few; CDR3nt: TGTGCCAGTAGGGGACAGGACCGGAACACTGAAGCTTTCTTT; CDR3aa: CASRGQDRNTEAFF
j_gene: TRBJ2-1; v_gene: TRBV12-3/TRBV12-4; d_gene: .; len: 14; abundance: .; CDR3nt: TGTGCCAGCAGTTTCTCTGAGCCCCACAATGAGCAGTTCTTC; CDR3aa: CASSFSEPHNEQFF
j_gene: TRBJ2-1; v_gene: TRBV18; d_gene: TRBD1; len: 16; abundance: .; CDR3nt: TGTGCCAGCTCACCACCGGGACAGGGGTTTTTCGATGAGCAGTTCTTC; CDR3aa: CASSPPGQGFFDEQFF
j_gene: TRBJ1-5; v_gene: TRBV20-1; d_gene: TRBD1; len: 14; abundance: few; CDR3nt: TGCAGTGCTGGAGTCGGACAGGGTGATCAGCCCCAGCATTTT; CDR3aa: CSAGVGQGDQPQHF
j_gene: TRBJ1-2; v_gene: TRBV30; d_gene: .; len: 11; abundance: .; CDR3nt: TGTGCCTGGAGTGTACGAGCGGGGTACACCTTC; CDR3aa: CAWSVRAGYTF
j_gene: TRBJ1-3; v_gene: TRBV12-3/TRBV12-4; d_gene: .; len: 14; abundance: few; CDR3nt: TGTGCCAGCAGTTTGTACGCAGGGGGAAACACCATATATTTT; CDR3aa: CASSLYAGGNTIYF
j_gene: TRBJ2-1; v_gene: TRBV19; d_gene: TRBD2; len: 15; abundance: few; CDR3nt: TGTGCCAGTAGTTCTGGACTAGGGATCTACAATGAGCAGTTCTTC; CDR3aa: CASSSGLGIYNEQFF
j_gene: TRBJ1-1; v_gene: TRBV27; d_gene: .; len: 14; abundance: few; CDR3nt: TGTGCCAGCAGTCTCAGCTCCGTGGGCACTGAAGCTTTCTTT; CDR3aa: CASSLSSVGTEAFF
j_gene: TRBJ2-3; v_gene: TRBV7-8; d_gene: TRBD1; len: 15; abundance: .; CDR3nt: TGTGCCAGCAGCCCCGGGACAGGGTGGACAGATACGCAGTATTTT; CDR3aa: CASSPGTGWTDTQYF
j_gene: TRBJ2-2; v_gene: TRBV3-1; d_gene: TRBD2; len: 17; abundance: few; CDR3nt: TGTGCCAGCAGCCAAGCTAGCGGGGGGGAAAACACCGGGGAGCTGTTTTTT; CDR3aa: CASSQASGGENTGELFF
j_gene: TRBJ2-7; v_gene: TRBV3-1; d_gene: .; len: 13; abundance: few; CDR3nt: TGTGCCAGCAGCCAAGAAACGAACGACGAGCAGTACTTC; CDR3aa: CASSQETNDEQYF
j_gene: TRBJ2-3; v_gene: TRBV10-3; d_gene: .; len: 13; abundance: .; CDR3nt: TGTGCCATCAGTAGGACAGTCACAGATACGCAGTATTTT; CDR3aa: CAISRTVTDTQYF
j_gene: TRBJ2-5; v_gene: TRBV7-9; d_gene: TRBD1; len: 15; abundance: .; CDR3nt: TGTGCCAGCAGCGGTACAGGGGGGTACCAAGAGACCCAGTACTTC; CDR3aa: CASSGTGGYQETQYF
j_gene: TRBJ1-1; v_gene: TRBV15; d_gene: .; len: 15; abundance: .; CDR3nt: TGTGCCACCAGCAGAGCCCCTCGGGGGAACACTGAAGCTTTCTTT; CDR3aa: CATSRAPRGNTEAFF
j_gene: TRBJ2-5; v_gene: TRBV4-1; d_gene: .; len: 12; abundance: .; CDR3nt: TGCGCCAGCAGCCATACCCCGGCAGCTCAGTACTTC; CDR3aa: CASSHTPAAQYF
j_gene: TRBJ1-2; v_gene: TRBV24-1; d_gene: .; len: 12; abundance: .; CDR3nt: TGTGCCACCAGTGACTCATGGGATGGCTACACCTTC; CDR3aa: CATSDSWDGYTF
j_gene: TRBJ2-1; v_gene: TRBV6-1; d_gene: .; len: 14; abundance: few; CDR3nt: TGTGCCAGCAGTGAAGGGCTAGTATACAATGAGCAGTTCTTC; CDR3aa: CASSEGLVYNEQFF
j_gene: TRBJ2-7; v_gene: TRBV7-3; d_gene: TRBD1; len: 14; abundance: .; CDR3nt: TGTGCCAGCAGCGGACAGGGGGCCCGCTACGAGCAGTACTTC; CDR3aa: CASSGQGARYEQYF
j_gene: TRBJ2-3; v_gene: TRBV29-1; d_gene: TRBD1; len: 14; abundance: .; CDR3nt: TGCAGCGTCGCACAGGGGGTGAGCACAGATACGCAGTATTTT; CDR3aa: CSVAQGVSTDTQYF